Shown below are 28 T cell receptor beta chains from a single sample sequenced in a study of human T cells and chemical hapten exposure. TCRdb re-derived calls from the 5' RACE reads in MiXCR, one entry per CDR3 protein. The table shows 95,000 to 120,000 distinct CDR3 sequences, with approximately 20% occurring only once. From whole blood left unfractionated, total RNA was extracted. These receptors originate from a human donor in good health.

This chain joins TRBV5-1 and TRBJ1-2; 7 positions match TRBD1. Trimming at V came to 0 bases and at J to 4 bases, leaving 3 bases not matched to a gene. The CDR3 is 14 amino acids. Germline CDR1 SGHRS, CDR2 YFSETQ. Written as DNA, the CDR3 is TGCGCCAGCAGCTTGGAGGGACAGACCTATGGCTACACCTTC. Translated: CASSLEGQTYGYTF.

This clonotype was observed a handful of times. V usage is TRBV6-1 and J usage is TRBJ2-2; TRBD2 matches 8 bases. Germline lookup yields CDR1 MNHNS and CDR2 SASEGT. There are 14 residues in the CDR3. V was clipped by 8 bases and J by 4 bases; unmatched bases: 6. CDR3 in DNA: TGTGCCAGCGAACTAGCGGTCCGCACCGGGGAGCTGTTTTTT. Translating gives CASELAVRTGELFF.

This clonotype was recorded a few times. This chain connects TRBV27 to TRBJ2-5, with 9 nucleotides matching TRBD1. CDR1 and CDR2 (germline): MNHEY, SMNVEV (reference sequence). V was pared by 4 bases and J by 10 bases, with 13 bases of the junction left unmatched. The CDR3 loop spans 15 amino acids. Here the CDR3 reads CASSSSPGQGRIQYF. CDR3 coding DNA: TGTGCCAGCAGTTCCTCCCCGGGACAGGGTAGGATCCAGTACTTC.

This clonotype was seen more than once but under ten times. The V call is TRBV6-1, the J call TRBJ1-4, with 7 bases that match TRBD1. Germline V CDR1 and CDR2: MNHNS, SASEGT. CDR3 length equals 14 residues. V shed 6 bases, J shed 6 bases, and the junction held 7 bases outside the gene matches. The CDR3 sequence: CASSLQGRYEKLFF. In DNA form, the CDR3 reads TGTGCCAGCAGCTTACAGGGGAGGTATGAAAAACTGTTTTTT.

The chain couples TRBV28 to TRBJ2-1, with D unresolved. Per germline, CDR1 MDHEN and CDR2 SYDVKM. Trimming left V 1 base short and J 9 bases short, with 10 bases between. This CDR3 has 13 residues. CDR3 nucleotide sequence: TGTGCCAGCAGTTTATCACCAAGAGGTGAGCAGTTCTTC. Translation gives CASSLSPRGEQFF.

In this sample, this clonotype turned up a few times. The V and J genes are TRBV12-3 or TRBV12-4 and TRBJ2-3; D uncertain. The CDR3 spans 14 residues. V lost 0 bases and J 2 bases, leaving 6 bases between the germline ends. The CDR3 is CASSLAHSTDTQYF. In nucleotides, the CDR3 is TGTGCCAGCAGTTTAGCGCACTCCACAGATACGCAGTATTTT.

The chain carries TRBV5-1 and TRBJ2-7, with a possible D match to TRBD2 (5 bases). This CDR3 has 14 amino acids. The germline CDR1 and CDR2 sequences are SGHRS and YFSETQ. Trimming cost V 0 bases and J 1 base, with 8 bases left between them. The CDR3 bases are TGCGCCAGCAGCTTGGAAGTAGCGTCCTACGAGCAGTACTTC. Translated, it gives CASSLEVASYEQYF.

This chain joins TRBV14 and TRBJ1-6; D ambiguous. V lost 5 bases and J lost 6, with 8 bases in between. Germline loops: CDR1 SGHDN, CDR2 FVKESK. This CDR3 contains 13 residues. CDR3 loop: CASSDIPNSPLHF. CDR3 sequence (DNA): TGTGCCAGCAGCGACATACCTAATTCACCCCTCCACTTT.

This chain connects TRBV28 to TRBJ2-4, with TRBD2 identical over 9 bases. This CDR3 has 18 residues. Germline CDR1 reads MDHEN; CDR2 reads SYDVKM. Germline trimming cut 7 bases from V and 9 bases from J; bases unmatched to any gene: 22. The CDR3 spells CASTWELAGRPVATIQYF. CDR3 in DNA: TGTGCCAGCACCTGGGAGCTAGCGGGGCGCCCCGTTGCTACCATTCAGTACTTC.

The chain recombines TRBV27 with TRBJ2-7; D is tentatively TRBD1 or TRBD2 (5 bases each). V lost 7 bases and J lost 0, with 22 bases in between. CDR1 MNHEY and CDR2 SMNVEV come from the germline V gene (reference sequence). The CDR3 totals 17 residues. CDR3 protein: CASTPIAGTVSSYEQYF. The DNA for the CDR3 is TGTGCCAGCACCCCGATTGCCGGGACGGTGAGCTCCTACGAGCAGTACTTC.

This clonotype has more than one count but fewer than ten. V usage is TRBV7-2 and J usage is TRBJ2-1; a possible D gene is TRBD1 (5 bases). The CDR3 has 13 amino acids. Deletions cut 3 bases from V and 12 bases from J, with 15 bases between. Germline assignment: CDR1 SGHTA and CDR2 FQGNSA. CDR3 loop: CASSFSSGMVQFF. CDR3 coding DNA: TGTGCCAGCAGCTTTTCCTCAGGGATGGTGCAGTTCTTC.

The chain employs TRBV7-9 and TRBJ2-3; D gene ambiguous. Looked up from germline, CDR1 is SEHNR and CDR2 is FQNEAQ (reference sequence). The CDR3 is 14 residues long. The V gene lost 5 bases and the J gene lost 0 bases, with 9 bases spanning the gap. The CDR3 DNA reads as TGTGCCAGCAGCCTACTTTTAAGCACAGATACGCAGTATTTT. Protein: CASSLLLSTDTQYF.

This chain connects TRBV18 to TRBJ1-1, with D unclear. Trimming removed 3 bases from V and 3 bases from J, with 17 bases in between. The CDR3 consists of 16 residues. Looked up from germline, CDR1 is KGHSH and CDR2 is LQKENI. CDR3 nucleotides: TGTGCCAGCTCACCGGTCGGAGGGTACGGTCACACTGAAGCTTTCTTT. Translation: CASSPVGGYGHTEAFF.

This rearrangement joins TRBV3-1 to TRBJ2-5; TRBD2 aligns across 14 bases. V lost 4 bases, J lost 4 bases, and 5 bases stayed unmatched. The CDR3 consists of 16 residues. The germline V gene encodes CDR1 LGHDT and CDR2 YNNKEL (reference sequence). The CDR3 DNA reads as TGTGCCAGCAGCCTCCGACTAGCGGGAGGGAGAGAGACCCAGTACTTC. Protein product: CASSLRLAGGRETQYF.

The chain combines TRBV2 with TRBJ2-3; D is unclear. Trimming took off 6 bases at V and 4 bases at J, with 5 bases between the two ends. The CDR3 extends over 11 amino acids. The germline V gene encodes CDR1 SNHLY and CDR2 FYNNEI. The CDR3 coding sequence is TGTGCCAGCAGGGTCCCAGATACGCAGTATTTT. Protein: CASRVPDTQYF. The complete variable domain, with remaining parts taken from reference TRBV2 and TRBJ2-3, reads EPEVTQTPSHQVTQMGQEVILRCVPISNHLYFYWYRQILGQKVEFLVSFYNNEISEKSEIFDDQFSVERPDGSNFTLKIRSTKLEDSAMYFCASRVPDTQYFGPGTRLTVL.

This clonotype was detected a few times. This chain uses TRBV27 with TRBJ2-1; D is perhaps TRBD2 (6 bases). V was pared by 2 bases and J by 3 bases, with 14 bases between. The CDR3 totals 16 residues. Germline loops: CDR1 MNHEY, CDR2 SMNVEV (reference sequence). In DNA form, the CDR3 reads TGTGCCAGCAGTTTAGGGGTTAGCGGTTTCTACAATGAGCAGTTCTTC. Translating it yields CASSLGVSGFYNEQFF.

This clonotype was recorded a few times. The gene calls are TRBV27 and TRBJ1-4; D may be TRBD1 (5 bases). Trimming cost V 6 bases and J 4 bases, with 9 bases left between them. CDR3 length equals 13 residues. In germline, CDR1 is MNHEY, CDR2 SMNVEV (reference sequence). CDR3 sequence (DNA): TGTGCCAGCAGCAGGGCCGGTAATGAAAAACTGTTTTTT. Translated, it gives CASSRAGNEKLFF.

This clonotype appeared a few times. The chain carries TRBV6-6 and TRBJ2-7; the D is unclear. In germline, CDR1 is MNHNY, CDR2 SVGAGI (reference sequence). This CDR3 has 13 residues. Trimming shortened V by 2 bases and J by 3 bases, and 8 bases separated the two germline ends. The CDR3 loop reads CASSYLQRYEQYF. The CDR3 nucleotides are TGTGCCAGCAGTTACCTCCAGCGCTACGAGCAGTACTTC.

The chain has TRBV5-1 and TRBJ2-1; 7 bases match TRBD2. The V gene end was trimmed by 4 bases and the J gene end by 8 bases; junction bases not matched to a gene: 6. Germline values: CDR1 SGHRS, CDR2 YFSETQ. The CDR3 is made up of 13 amino acids. CDR3 nucleotides: TGCGCCAGCAGCCCCGGACTAGATCATGAGCAGTTCTTC. Protein: CASSPGLDHEQFF.

This rearrangement joins TRBV5-6 to TRBJ2-5; D gene uncertain. V lost 1 base to trimming and J lost 1 base, with 11 bases between them. Per germline, CDR1 SGHDT and CDR2 YYEEEE. The CDR3 is made up of 15 amino acids. The chain's CDR3 is CASSLNAASQETQYF. The CDR3 nucleotides are TGTGCCAGCAGCTTGAACGCCGCAAGCCAAGAGACCCAGTACTTC.

The J gene is TRBJ1-1, the V gene TRBV5-1; D unresolved. Per germline, CDR1 SGHRS and CDR2 YFSETQ. The length of the CDR3 is 12 residues. Trimming left V 4 bases short and J 8 bases short, with 12 bases between. CDR3 amino acids: CASSPPSQEAFF. Written as DNA, the CDR3 is TGCGCCAGCAGCCCCCCCTCACAGGAAGCTTTCTTT.

The CDR3 loop is CASSPNLQGSSYEQYF. The CDR3 DNA reads TGTGCCAGCAGTCCAAATTTACAGGGCAGCTCCTACGAGCAGTACTTC. This sequence joins TRBV6-6 and TRBJ2-7; possible D gene TRBD1, 6 bases. Trimming left V 5 bases short and J 0 bases short, with 17 bases between. Germline-derived CDR1 and CDR2 are MNHNY and SVGAGI (reference sequence). This CDR3 comprises 16 residues.

This sequence joins TRBV6-2 or TRBV6-3 and TRBJ2-2; D unclear. V gave up 6 bases and J gave up 2 bases, with 7 bases separating them. This CDR3 comprises 13 residues. Germline V lookup: CDR1 MNHEY, CDR2 SVGEGT. Here the CDR3 DNA reads TGTGCCAGCAGCCCCTCAAACACCGGGGAGCTGTTTTTT. It specifies CASSPSNTGELFF.

This chain joins TRBV7-9 and TRBJ2-4; the match to TRBD2 covers 7 bases. Germline assignment: CDR1 SEHNR and CDR2 FQNEAQ (reference sequence). The junction had 12 bases not matched to a gene; V was cut back by 4 bases and J by 3 bases. This CDR3 has 17 amino acids. CDR3 in amino acids: CASSSPPAGVDKNIQYF. The CDR3 nucleotides read TGTGCCAGCAGCTCACCCCCGGCGGGGGTTGACAAAAACATTCAGTACTTC.

This clonotype was seen a handful of times. The chain employs TRBV14 and TRBJ2-7; D perhaps matches TRBD2 (6 bases). Trimming cost V 4 bases and J 0 bases, with 16 bases left between them. The CDR3 is 16 amino acids. Germline-derived CDR1 and CDR2 are SGHDN and FVKESK. The CDR3 loop is CASSPLVGRGSYEQYF. The CDR3 coding sequence is TGTGCCAGCAGCCCACTTGTAGGGCGGGGCTCCTACGAGCAGTACTTC.

The chain recombines TRBV29-1 with TRBJ2-6; D might be TRBD1 (6 bases). Per germline, CDR1 SQVTM and CDR2 ANQGSEA. V lost 5 bases to trimming and J lost 0 bases, with 17 bases between them. This CDR3 is built from 17 residues. This CDR3 is CSVFARGQPSGANVLTF. CDR3 DNA: TGCAGCGTTTTCGCCCGTGGACAGCCCTCTGGGGCCAACGTCCTGACTTTC.

The chain recombines TRBV20-1 with TRBJ2-7; 8 bases match TRBD2. The V and J ends lost 6 bases and 5 bases, in that order; junction bases with no gene match: 12. The CDR3 extends over 14 amino acids. The germline V gene has CDR1 DFQATT and CDR2 SNEGSKA (reference sequence). Written as DNA, the CDR3 is TGCAGTGCAGCCTTGGCGGGAGGTCGTGACGAGCAGTACTTC. Its protein product is CSAALAGGRDEQYF.

This clonotype appeared a few times. The chain is built from TRBV12-3 or TRBV12-4 and TRBJ1-5, with 9 nucleotides matching TRBD1. Germline trimming cut 3 bases from V and 5 bases from J; bases unmatched to any gene: 5. The CDR3 is made up of 15 amino acids. This CDR3 is CASSFTGGRDQPQHF. CDR3 nucleotide sequence: TGTGCCAGCAGTTTTACAGGGGGCAGGGATCAGCCCCAGCATTTT.